These 25 T cell receptor beta chains were sequenced from one sample in a study of T-cell reconstitution after alpha-beta-depleted transplantation in children. Preparation of the TCRbeta library was carried out with unique molecular identifiers. TCRdb used MiXCR to reprocess the PCR reads, holding one entry per CDR3 protein. Of roughly 110,000 distinct CDR3 sequences detected, over 9% appear once; the ten largest clones hold nearly 35%. Sample: PBMCs, taken before TCRalphabeta/CD19-depleted stem cell transplant. Receptors were obtained from a boy between 2 and 10 years old with acute lymphoblastic leukemia, due to receive a stem cell transplant.

This clonotype was seen at least ten times. The CDR3 DNA sequence: TGTGCCAGCCCTATTTCCCGGGACAGCGGGAACACCGGGGAGCTGTTTTTT. Translating gives CASPISRDSGNTGELFF. The chain couples TRBV12-3 or TRBV12-4 to TRBJ2-2; the match to TRBD1 covers 7 bases. V lost 8 bases, J lost 1 base, and 13 bases stayed unmatched. The CDR3 is 17 residues long.

This clonotype was counted a few times. V is TRBV5-1 and J is TRBJ2-2; D perhaps matches TRBD1 (6 bases). CDR3 length: 15 amino acids. The germline CDR1 and CDR2 sequences are SGHRS and YFSETQ. Trimming stripped 0 bases from V and 3 bases from J, with 9 bases between. CDR3 sequence (DNA): TGCGCCAGCAGCTTGGTTCAGGGGTACACCGGGGAGCTGTTTTTT. Its protein is CASSLVQGYTGELFF.

The V call is TRBV15, the J call TRBJ1-5; D is perhaps TRBD1 (6 bases). The V end was cut by 1 base, the J end by 5 bases, with 18 bases between. CDR1 is LNHNV, CDR2 YYDKDF, per germline (reference sequence). The CDR3 runs to 17 residues. CDR3 DNA: TGTGCCACCAGCAGAGGGTTTGGGCGGGACACCGATCAGCCCCAGCATTTT. This encodes CATSRGFGRDTDQPQHF.

This clonotype was seen at least ten times. The chain couples TRBV7-6 to TRBJ2-3; 9 nucleotides line up with TRBD2. The V gene's germline CDR1 is SGHVS and CDR2 FNYEAQ. This CDR3 spans 18 amino acids. V dropped 0 bases and J dropped 4; count of bases not matched to a gene: 11. The CDR3 here is CASSLAGPPAGGPDTQYF. The CDR3 region has the DNA TGTGCCAGCAGCTTAGCGGGTCCCCCAGCGGGAGGCCCAGATACGCAGTATTTT.

In this sample, this clonotype turned up a few times. The rearrangement uses TRBV6-5 and TRBJ2-7, with D unresolved. The CDR3 is 15 amino acids. Deletions cut 2 bases from V and 2 bases from J, with 13 bases between. Germline CDR1 is MNHEY and CDR2 is SVGAGI. The CDR3 is CASSYRHLLPYEQYF. The CDR3 bases are TGTGCCAGCAGTTACCGGCACCTTCTTCCCTACGAGCAGTACTTC.

The rearrangement links TRBV20-1 to TRBJ1-5, with 12 bases lining up with TRBD1. Germline trimming cut 1 base from V and 3 bases from J; bases unmatched to any gene: 10. Looked up from germline, CDR1 is DFQATT and CDR2 is SNEGSKA (reference sequence). The CDR3 length is 18 residues. CDR3 in DNA: TGCAGTGCTAGAGGTGGGACAGGGGGCGCGGGCGTCAATCAGCCCCAGCATTTT. Its translation: CSARGGTGGAGVNQPQHF.

The chain employs TRBV5-1 and TRBJ2-3; D remains unclear. Germline CDR1 reads SGHRS; CDR2 reads YFSETQ. CDR3 length: 12 residues. The V gene lost 2 bases and the J gene lost 6 bases, with 7 bases spanning the gap. The CDR3 DNA reads as TGCGCCAGCAGCTTCCCGCAGGATACGCAGTATTTT. Amino acid sequence: CASSFPQDTQYF.

This clonotype has only a few counts. The chain couples TRBV5-1 to TRBJ2-1, with D unclear. The CDR3 totals 17 residues. V lost 2 bases to trimming and J lost 1 base, with 16 bases between them. Looked up from germline, CDR1 is SGHRS and CDR2 is YFSETQ. In DNA, the CDR3 is TGCGCCAGCAGCTTCAATCGAACATCCAGTTCCTACAATGAGCAGTTCTTC. This translates into CASSFNRTSSSYNEQFF.

The chain combines TRBV5-1 with TRBJ2-1, with D perhaps assigned TRBD1 or TRBD2 (5 bases each). CDR3 size: 13 residues. V was pared by 4 bases and J by 5 bases, with 10 bases between. Germline V lookup: CDR1 SGHRS, CDR2 YFSETQ. Here the CDR3 DNA reads TGCGCCAGCAGCCAGGGACCCGACAATGAGCAGTTCTTC. It is translated as CASSQGPDNEQFF. Based on the CDR3 plus reference TRBV5-1 and TRBJ2-1, the full variable domain is KAGVTQTPRYLIKTRGQQVTLSCSPISGHRSVSWYQQTPGQGLQFLFEYFSETQRNKGNFPGRFSGRQFSNSRSEMNVSTLELGDSALYLCASSQGPDNEQFFGPGTRLTVL.

The gene calls are TRBV2 and TRBJ2-3; possible D gene TRBD1, 6 bases. V was cut by 7 bases and J by 1 base, with 12 bases left in between. This CDR3 has 14 residues. Germline V gene sequence: CDR1 SNHLY, CDR2 FYNNEI. Here the CDR3 reads CASKDSWGTDTQYF. As DNA, the CDR3 is TGTGCCAGCAAGGACAGCTGGGGCACAGATACGCAGTATTTT.

The CDR3 nucleotides are TGCGCCAGCAGCTTGAGCGGGAGAGCCTTCAATTACAATGAGCAGTTCTTC. It specifies CASSLSGRAFNYNEQFF. The chain carries TRBV5-1 and TRBJ2-1, with 8 bases aligning to TRBD2. V shed 1 base and J 4 bases; nucleotides not matched to a gene: 10. The germline gives CDR1 SGHRS, CDR2 YFSETQ. This CDR3 has 17 residues.

With regard to this clonotype: Since no conserved phenylalanine or tryptophan closes the CDR3, a read error is the likely cause. J is TRBJ2-7 and V is TRBV2; no clear D gene. This CDR3 contains 12 residues. Trimming shortened V by 1 base and J by 6 bases, and 7 bases separated the two germline ends. CDR1 SNHLY and CDR2 FYNNEI come from the germline V gene. Here the CDR3 DNA reads TGTGCCAGCAGTGAAGGTTGGGGCGAGCAGTACTGC. This codes for CASSEGWGEQYC.

V and J are TRBV10-3 and TRBJ2-3, with a tentative D call TRBD2 (5 bases). The V gene's germline CDR1 is ENHRY and CDR2 SYGVKD. The CDR3 extends over 12 amino acids. Trimming shortened V by 10 bases and J by 1 base, and 9 bases separated the two germline ends. The chain's CDR3 is CATGDGTDTQYF. The CDR3 DNA sequence: TGTGCCACCGGGGATGGCACAGATACGCAGTATTTT.

The rearrangement uses TRBV11-2 and TRBJ2-4, with 8 bases lining up with TRBD2. With V trimmed by 0 bases and J by 2 bases, 12 bases remained unmatched. The CDR3 contains 19 residues. Germline CDR1 is SGHAT and CDR2 is FQNNGV. CDR3 coding DNA: TGTGCCAGCAGCTTAGATAATCGAGGGGCGGGAGGCCCCAAAAACATTCAGTACTTC. It translates to CASSLDNRGAGGPKNIQYF.

V gene TRBV29-1 combines with J gene TRBJ2-7; D ambiguous. The CDR3 runs to 13 residues. Germline-derived CDR1 and CDR2 are SQVTM and ANQGSEA. V shed 2 bases and J shed 2 bases, with 10 bases lying between them. The CDR3 sequence is CSVETRVPYEQYF. In DNA, the CDR3 is TGCAGCGTTGAAACACGGGTGCCCTACGAGCAGTACTTC.

This clonotype was counted ten times or more. CDR3 coding DNA: TGTGCCAGCAGTGAGGGTGAAAAACTGTTTTTT. Translating gives CASSEGEKLFF. The rearrangement links TRBV27 to TRBJ1-4; D unclear. The CDR3 totals 11 residues. V dropped 5 bases and J dropped 7 bases, with 5 bases sitting between them. Germline V lookup: CDR1 MNHEY, CDR2 SMNVEV (reference sequence).

This clonotype was observed a few times. V is TRBV5-1 and J is TRBJ1-1; a weak D match, TRBD1 (5 bases). V dropped 4 bases and J dropped 6 bases, with 16 bases sitting between them. The CDR3 consists of 14 residues. The V gene's germline CDR1 is SGHRS and CDR2 YFSETQ. The CDR3 spells CASSVRTGTPEAFF. Written as DNA, the CDR3 is TGCGCCAGCAGCGTACGTACAGGAACCCCTGAAGCTTTCTTT.

Only a few counts were recorded for this clonotype. This chain uses TRBV20-1 with TRBJ1-5, with D possibly being TRBD1 (6 bases). Trimming removed 1 base from V and 2 bases from J, with 12 bases in between. Germline-derived CDR1 and CDR2 are DFQATT and SNEGSKA (reference sequence). The CDR3 has 15 amino acids. Written as DNA, the CDR3 is TGCAGTGCTAGAGCTACAGGGAAAGGCAATCAGCCCCAGCATTTT. Protein: CSARATGKGNQPQHF.

This clonotype has at least ten counts. The gene calls are TRBV12-3 or TRBV12-4 and TRBJ1-1, with D maybe TRBD1 (6 bases). This CDR3 region has 15 residues. V shed 6 bases and J shed 3 bases, with 17 bases lying between them. CDR3 amino acids: CASSLQGSGYTEAFF. The CDR3 DNA reads as TGTGCCAGCAGCCTACAGGGTTCGGGCTACACTGAAGCTTTCTTT.

This clonotype was detected only a few times. The chain joins TRBV5-1 to TRBJ2-7, with 9 nucleotides matching TRBD2. This CDR3 contains 16 residues. The V gene end was trimmed by 0 bases and the J gene end by 3 bases; junction bases not matched to a gene: 7. Germline V CDR1 and CDR2: SGHRS, YFSETQ. CDR3 residues: CASSLAPTSGYYEQYF. The CDR3 nucleotides read TGCGCCAGCAGCTTGGCCCCGACTAGCGGTTACTACGAGCAGTACTTC.

The chain uses TRBV5-1 and TRBJ2-7; TRBD2 aligns across 9 bases. The CDR3 consists of 16 residues. Germline CDR1 is SGHRS and CDR2 is YFSETQ. V dropped 1 base and J dropped 5; count of bases not matched to a gene: 10. DNA for the CDR3: TGCGCCAGCAGCTTGAAACCGGGACTAGCAGGCCACGAGCAGTACTTC. Its translation: CASSLKPGLAGHEQYF.

This clonotype has ten or more counts. V usage is TRBV2 and J usage is TRBJ2-7; D is uncertain. The V end lost 6 bases, the J end lost 7 bases, and 25 bases lay between the germline ends. Per germline, CDR1 SNHLY and CDR2 FYNNEI. The CDR3 consists of 16 residues. CDR3 sequence: CASSGNDVGTGMEQYF. The CDR3 DNA sequence: TGTGCCAGCAGCGGAAACGACGTAGGAACCGGTATGGAGCAGTACTTC. The entire variable domain, with the rest obtained from reference TRBV2 and TRBJ2-7, is as follows: EPEVTQTPSHQVTQMGQEVILRCVPISNHLYFYWYRQILGQKVEFLVSFYNNEISEKSEIFDDQFSVERPDGSNFTLKIRSTKLEDSAMYFCASSGNDVGTGMEQYFGPGTRLTVT.

The rearrangement joins TRBV7-9 to TRBJ2-3; no clear D gene. This CDR3 has 16 amino acids. CDR1 and CDR2 from the germline V gene are SEHNR and FQNEAQ (reference sequence). Between the trimmed V and J ends, which lost 5 bases and 0 bases, there was a span of 15 bases. CDR3 sequence reads: CASSPPASPSTDTQYF. DNA for the CDR3: TGTGCCAGCAGCCCTCCCGCTAGTCCTAGCACAGATACGCAGTATTTT.

This chain links TRBV11-2 with TRBJ2-7; maybe TRBD1 (6 bases). Germline values: CDR1 SGHAT, CDR2 FQNNGV. This CDR3 has 13 amino acids. The V and J ends lost 0 bases and 6 bases respectively, with 9 bases between them. Written as DNA, the CDR3 is TGTGCCAGCAGCTTAGATCGAGGGGGCGAGCAGTACTTC. It is translated as CASSLDRGGEQYF.

This clonotype was seen only a few times. V and J are TRBV12-3 or TRBV12-4 and TRBJ1-1, with TRBD1 matching 8 bases. The CDR3 has 16 residues. Trimming at V came to 1 base and at J to 2 bases, leaving 6 bases not matched to a gene. The CDR3 DNA is TGTGCCAGCAGTTTAGGACAGGGGTTTGACAACACTGAAGCTTTCTTT. As protein: CASSLGQGFDNTEAFF.